Each of the 21 T cell receptor beta chains below was sequenced from the same sample in a study of blood T cell repertoires in COVID-19. The assay was immunoSEQ multiplex PCR, and TCRdb's table has in-frame clones only and misses some. Of approximately 350,000 clones in the sample, around nine tenths were seen once. Sequencing was done on a sample of peripheral blood. The receptors originated from a young woman who had recovered from COVID-19.

The V gene is TRBV5-6, the J gene TRBJ1-1, with D uncertain. The ends were cut back, 4 bases at V and 5 bases at J, with 12 bases in the middle. The CDR3 covers 13 residues. Germline CDR1 is SGHDT and CDR2 is YYEEEE. The CDR3 protein is CASSPVRRTEAFF. Here the CDR3 DNA reads TGTGCCAGCAGCCCGGTCCGGAGGACTGAAGCTTTCTTT.

The CDR3 loop is CASSLYAADTQYF. CDR3 DNA: TGCGCCAGCAGCTTGTATGCGGCAGATACGCAGTATTTT. This sequence joins TRBV5-1 and TRBJ2-3; D ambiguous. This CDR3 has 13 amino acids. Germline V gives CDR1 SGHRS, CDR2 YFSETQ. Deletions cut 1 base from V and 4 bases from J, with 7 bases between.

J is TRBJ2-1 and V is TRBV20-1; D ambiguous. With 6 bases removed from V and 4 bases from J, the gap between germline ends came to 7 bases. Germline CDR1 DFQATT, CDR2 SNEGSKA (reference sequence). The CDR3 spans 11 residues. The CDR3 sequence is CSAHFYNEQFF. Here the CDR3 DNA reads TGCAGTGCCCATTTTTACAATGAGCAGTTCTTC.

The chain has TRBV7-9 and TRBJ2-2; 7 bases map to TRBD2. V gave up 5 bases and J gave up 0 bases; unmatched junction bases: 12. Germline CDR1 and CDR2: SEHNR and FQNEAQ (reference sequence). This CDR3 is built from 18 residues. The CDR3 nucleotides read TGTGCCAGCAGCGGCCGGGGGGTGGGCCCCGCGAACACCGGGGAGCTGTTTTTT. Translating gives CASSGRGVGPANTGELFF.

The chain employs TRBV4-1 and TRBJ1-5, with no clear D. V was trimmed by 2 bases and J by 7 bases, leaving 12 bases between them. This CDR3 has 14 residues. Germline-derived CDR1 and CDR2 are MGHRA and YSYEKL. CDR3 coding DNA: TGCGCCAGCAGCCAAATCCCGACTCGACAGCCCCAGCATTTT. Translated, it gives CASSQIPTRQPQHF.

The rearrangement links TRBV19 to TRBJ1-5; 7 bases match TRBD1. Germline V gene data show CDR1 as LNHDA and CDR2 as SQIVND (reference sequence). V shed 6 bases, J shed 3 bases, and the junction held 5 bases outside the gene matches. The CDR3 has 14 amino acids. Here the CDR3 DNA reads TGTGCCAGTAGCACAACAGGGGACAATCAGCCCCAGCATTTT. Translated: CASSTTGDNQPQHF.

The chain uses TRBV6-6 and TRBJ2-3; tentatively, D is TRBD2 (6 bases). This CDR3 contains 13 residues. Germline CDR1 is MNHNY and CDR2 is SVGAGI (reference sequence). V was clipped by 6 bases and J by 4 bases, with 11 bases between them. This chain's CDR3 is CASRFGGSDTQYF. CDR3 in DNA: TGTGCCAGCAGATTCGGAGGGTCAGATACGCAGTATTTT.

The chain joins TRBV9 to TRBJ2-3; D gene ambiguous. The germline CDR1 and CDR2 sequences are SGDLS and YYNGEE. The CDR3 totals 14 residues. The V gene lost 0 bases and the J gene lost 5 bases, with 10 bases spanning the gap. CDR3 protein: CASSVVTSGDTQYF. In DNA, the CDR3 is TGTGCCAGCAGCGTAGTGACTTCCGGAGATACGCAGTATTTT.

The chain is built from TRBV21-1 and TRBJ2-1; the D call in the table, TRBD2, was not verified against the DNA. TRBV21-1 is listed as a pseudogene. This CDR3 spans 16 amino acids. In nucleotides, the CDR3 is TGTGCCAGCAGCAACGACGGAGGAGGGCCCTACAATGAGCAGTTCTTC. Translated, it gives CASSNDGGGPYNEQFF.

The CDR3 DNA sequence: TGTGCCAGCAGCATAAACAGGGCCCAAGAGACCCAGTACTTC. Translated, it gives CASSINRAQETQYF. The J gene is TRBJ2-5, the V gene TRBV5-5; D may be TRBD1 (6 bases). Germline V gene sequence: CDR1 SGHKS, CDR2 YYEKEE (reference sequence). The CDR3 runs to 14 residues. V lost 4 bases, J lost 1 base, and 11 bases lay in between.

This clone showed up many times. This CDR3 is also generated by other DNA sequences in the sample. The chain links TRBV6-5 to TRBJ2-2; TRBD2 aligns across 7 bases. Germline V gives CDR1 MNHEY, CDR2 SVGAGI. The V gene end was trimmed by 8 bases and the J gene end by 3 bases; junction bases not matched to a gene: 9. The CDR3 spans 15 residues. In nucleotides, the CDR3 is TGTGCCAGCCTAGCCGGGGAGGGCGACACCGGGGAGCTGTTTTTT. This translates into CASLAGEGDTGELFF.

The J gene is TRBJ1-1, the V gene TRBV4-3, with D perhaps TRBD1 (5 bases). Germline CDR1 LGHNA, CDR2 YSLEER. The CDR3 has 13 residues. The V end was cut by 2 bases, the J end by 4 bases, with 8 bases between. CDR3 sequence: CASSQSGGTEAFF. The CDR3 DNA reads TGCGCCAGCAGCCAAAGCGGGGGCACTGAAGCTTTCTTT.

This rearrangement joins TRBV27 to TRBJ2-4, with D tentatively TRBD1 (6 bases). V lost 6 bases and J lost 1, with 16 bases in between. This CDR3 contains 16 residues. CDR1 and CDR2 from the germline V gene are MNHEY and SMNVEV (reference sequence). The DNA for the CDR3 is TGTGCCAGCAGCCCGGGACACCAAAGGGCCAAAAACATTCAGTACTTC. It codes for CASSPGHQRAKNIQYF.

CDR3 amino acids: CASRRELNYGYTF. Here the CDR3 DNA reads TGTGCCAGCAGGCGGGAGCTAAACTATGGCTACACCTTC. The rearrangement joins TRBV6-5 to TRBJ1-2; D is ambiguous. The CDR3 totals 13 residues. Germline V lookup: CDR1 MNHEY, CDR2 SVGAGI. Trimming pared 6 bases from V and 2 bases from J, leaving 10 bases between.

The chain carries TRBV1 and TRBJ2-7; TRBD2 is the table's D call and was not checked against the DNA. TRBV1 has pseudogene status. The CDR3 runs to 15 residues. DNA of the CDR3: TGCACCAGCAGCCAACCGAGCCGGACTAGCGGGGAAGAGTACGTC. Protein product: CTSSQPSRTSGEEYV.

This chain joins TRBV5-4 and TRBJ2-1, with unresolved D. Germline V CDR1 and CDR2: SGHNT, YYREEE (reference sequence). V was pared by 6 bases and J by 7 bases, with 14 bases between. The CDR3 runs 13 residues. CDR3 amino acids: CASTSEAGNEQFF. CDR3 nucleotide sequence: TGTGCCAGCACTAGTGAGGCTGGGAATGAGCAGTTCTTC.

V usage is TRBV6-5 and J usage is TRBJ2-5; unclear D gene. The V end lost 6 bases, the J end lost 4 bases, and 9 bases lay between the germline ends. Germline V gives CDR1 MNHEY, CDR2 SVGAGI. This CDR3 comprises 12 residues. CDR3 sequence reads: CASSQTGETQYF. The CDR3 DNA sequence: TGTGCCAGCAGCCAGACGGGAGAGACCCAGTACTTC.

J is TRBJ2-3 and V is TRBV24-1; the match to TRBD2 covers 14 bases. Per germline, CDR1 KGHDR and CDR2 SFDVKD. The trim removed 4 bases at V and 6 bases at J, leaving 5 bases unmatched. This CDR3 is 16 amino acids long. The CDR3, as DNA: TGTGCCACCAGTGAACGACTAGCGGGGGGGGCGGATACGCAGTATTTT. This codes for CATSERLAGGADTQYF.

The J gene is TRBJ1-1, the V gene TRBV3-1 (or the pseudogene TRBV3-2); D is possibly TRBD1 (5 bases). The CDR3 runs 15 residues. The ends were cut back, 4 bases at V and 6 bases at J, with 18 bases in the middle. The germline CDR1 and CDR2 sequences are LGHDT and YNNKEL (reference sequence). The CDR3 sequence is CASSRLNLQAAEAFF. CDR3 nucleotides: TGTGCCAGCAGCCGACTTAACCTACAGGCCGCTGAAGCTTTCTTT.

The rearrangement links TRBV9 to TRBJ2-3, with 9 bases aligning to TRBD2. The CDR3 consists of 15 residues. With V trimmed by 0 bases and J by 5 bases, 4 bases remained unmatched. Germline CDR1 reads SGDLS; CDR2 reads YYNGEE. CDR3 amino acids: CASSVGAGGGDTQYF. CDR3 sequence (DNA): TGTGCCAGCAGCGTAGGTGCGGGAGGGGGAGATACGCAGTATTTT.

The chain carries TRBV6-2 or TRBV6-3 and TRBJ1-5; D perhaps matches TRBD1 (5 bases). The germline V gene has CDR1 MNHEY and CDR2 SVGEGT. The CDR3 consists of 12 residues. The germline V and J ends were trimmed by 6 bases and 6 bases, with 9 bases remaining between them. The CDR3 spells CASSQGAQPQHF. As DNA, the CDR3 is TGTGCCAGCAGCCAAGGGGCTCAGCCCCAGCATTTT.